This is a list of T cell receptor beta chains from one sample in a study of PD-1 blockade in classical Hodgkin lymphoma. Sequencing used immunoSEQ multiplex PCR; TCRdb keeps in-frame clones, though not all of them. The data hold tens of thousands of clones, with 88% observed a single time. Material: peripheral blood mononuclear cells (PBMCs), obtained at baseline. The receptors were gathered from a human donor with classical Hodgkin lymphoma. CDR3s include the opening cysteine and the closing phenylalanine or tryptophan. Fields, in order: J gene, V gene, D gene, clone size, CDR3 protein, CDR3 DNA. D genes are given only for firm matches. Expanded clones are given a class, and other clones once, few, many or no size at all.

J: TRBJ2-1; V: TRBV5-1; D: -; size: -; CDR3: CASSLGLLNEQFF; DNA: TGCGCCAGCAGCTTGGGGCTCCTCAATGAGCAGTTCTTC
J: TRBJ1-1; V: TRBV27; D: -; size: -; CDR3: CASSSPSRNTEAFF; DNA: TGTGCCAGCAGTTCCCCTTCCAGGAACACTGAAGCTTTCTTT
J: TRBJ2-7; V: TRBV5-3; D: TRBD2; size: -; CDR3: CARSLLLAGGRRQYF; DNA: TGTGCCAGAAGCTTGCTCCTAGCGGGAGGAAGAAGGCAGTACTTC
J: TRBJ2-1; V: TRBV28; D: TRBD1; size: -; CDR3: CASSRQGINEQFF; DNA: TGTGCCAGCAGCCGACAGGGAATAAATGAGCAGTTCTTC
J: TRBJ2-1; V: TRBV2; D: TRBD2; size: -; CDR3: CASMELAGDNEQFF; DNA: TGTGCCAGCATGGAGCTAGCGGGGGACAATGAGCAGTTCTTC
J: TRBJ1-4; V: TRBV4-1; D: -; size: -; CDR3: CASSLTSRGEKLFF; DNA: TGCGCCAGCAGCTTAACTTCTCGGGGTGAAAAACTGTTTTTT
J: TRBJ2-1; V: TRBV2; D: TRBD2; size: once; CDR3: CASRETSGKQFF; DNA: TGTGCCAGCAGGGAGACTAGCGGGAAGCAGTTCTTC
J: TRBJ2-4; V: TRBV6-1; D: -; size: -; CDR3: CASSGQGMKNIQYF; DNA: TGTGCCAGCAGTGGTCAGGGGATGAAAAACATTCAGTACTTC
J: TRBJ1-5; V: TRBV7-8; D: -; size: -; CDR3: CASSLEGRRSNQPQHF; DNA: TGTGCCAGCAGCTTAGAGGGTAGACGGAGCAATCAGCCCCAGCATTTT
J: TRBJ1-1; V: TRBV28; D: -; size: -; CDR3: CASSLAQGSGTEAFF; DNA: TGTGCCAGCAGTTTAGCGCAGGGAAGTGGCACTGAAGCTTTCTTT
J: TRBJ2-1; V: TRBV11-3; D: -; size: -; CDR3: CASSLGHSNEQFF; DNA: TGTGCCAGCAGCTTAGGACACAGTAACGAGCAGTTCTTC
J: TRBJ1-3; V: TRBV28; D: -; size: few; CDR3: CASSHLYGSNTIYF; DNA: TGTGCCAGCAGTCACTTATACGGGTCTAACACCATATATTTT
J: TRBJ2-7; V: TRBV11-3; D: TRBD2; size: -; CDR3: CASSSGTSGAYEQYF; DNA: TGTGCCAGCAGCTCAGGGACTAGCGGGGCCTACGAGCAGTACTTC
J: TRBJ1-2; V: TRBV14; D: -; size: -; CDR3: CASSQRPRDRRGYTF; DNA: TGTGCCAGCAGCCAACGGCCGAGGGATCGGCGCGGCTACACCTTC
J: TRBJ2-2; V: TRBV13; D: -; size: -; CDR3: CASSFPSRAGELFF; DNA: TGTGCCAGCAGCTTCCCTAGCCGGGCCGGGGAGCTGTTTTTT
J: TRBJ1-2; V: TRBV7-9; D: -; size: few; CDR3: CASSLQRGDGYTF; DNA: TGTGCCAGCAGCTTGCAGCGTGGCGATGGCTACACCTTC
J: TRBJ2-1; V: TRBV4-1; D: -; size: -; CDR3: CASSQETVVNEQFF; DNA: TGCGCCAGCAGCCAAGAAACAGTAGTCAATGAGCAGTTCTTC
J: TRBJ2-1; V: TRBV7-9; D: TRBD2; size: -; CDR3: CASRVNWTSGSLEQFF; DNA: TGTGCCAGCAGGGTAAATTGGACTAGCGGGAGCTTGGAGCAGTTCTTC
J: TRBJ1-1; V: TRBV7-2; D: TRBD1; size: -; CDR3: CASSVRGRSTEAFF; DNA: TGTGCCAGCAGCGTCAGGGGGCGATCAACTGAAGCTTTCTTT
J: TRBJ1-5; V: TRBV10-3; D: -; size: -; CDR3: CAISESTDNQPQHF; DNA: TGTGCCATCAGTGAGTCGACAGACAATCAGCCCCAGCATTTT
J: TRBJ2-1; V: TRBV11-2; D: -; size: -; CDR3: CASSLDIQLNEQFF; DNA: TGTGCCAGCAGCTTAGATATCCAGCTCAATGAGCAGTTCTTC
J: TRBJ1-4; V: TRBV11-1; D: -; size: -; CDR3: CASSLFEGANEKLFF; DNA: TGTGCCAGCAGCTTATTCGAGGGTGCTAATGAAAAACTGTTTTTT
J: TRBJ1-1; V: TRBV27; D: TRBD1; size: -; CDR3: CASSLRGTGSLEAFF; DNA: TGTGCCAGCAGTTTGCGGGGGACAGGGAGTCTCGAAGCTTTCTTT
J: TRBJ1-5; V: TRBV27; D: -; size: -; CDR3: CASSFLGAPDQPQHF; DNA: TGTGCCAGCAGTTTTTTGGGGGCTCCCGACCAGCCCCAGCATTTT
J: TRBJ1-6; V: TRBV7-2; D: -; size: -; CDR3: CASSSQGSPYNSPLHF; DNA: TGTGCCAGCAGCTCCCAAGGGAGCCCCTATAATTCACCCCTCCACTTT
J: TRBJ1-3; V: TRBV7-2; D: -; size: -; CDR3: CASSPSQGLRNSGNTIYF; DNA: TGTGCCAGCAGCCCAAGCCAGGGACTCCGAAACTCTGGAAACACCATATATTTT
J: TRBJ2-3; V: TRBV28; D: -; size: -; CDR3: CASSLLPRGLSDTQYF; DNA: TGTGCCAGCAGTTTATTACCGCGTGGACTATCCGATACGCAGTATTTT
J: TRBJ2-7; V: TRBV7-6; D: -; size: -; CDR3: CASQGNSYEQYF; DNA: TGTGCCAGCCAGGGCAACTCCTACGAGCAGTACTTC
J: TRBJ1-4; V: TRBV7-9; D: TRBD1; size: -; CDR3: CASSLADRGDEKLFF; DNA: TGTGCCAGCAGCCTAGCGGACAGGGGTGATGAAAAACTGTTTTTT
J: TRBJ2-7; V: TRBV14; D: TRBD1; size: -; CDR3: CASSTQTTGGAYEQYF; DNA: TGTGCCAGCAGCACTCAGACGACAGGGGGAGCCTACGAGCAGTACTTC
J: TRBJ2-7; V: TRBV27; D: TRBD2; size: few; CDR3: CASSSQREGLQEQYF; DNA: TGTGCCAGCAGTTCCCAGCGGGAGGGCCTCCAAGAGCAGTACTTC
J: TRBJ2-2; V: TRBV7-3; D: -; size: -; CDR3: CASSPTPGVGTGELFF; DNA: TGTGCCAGCAGCCCGACCCCGGGGGTAGGGACCGGGGAGCTGTTTTTT
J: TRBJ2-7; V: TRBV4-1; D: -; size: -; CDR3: CASSPPGTNEQYF; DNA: TGCGCCAGCAGCCCACCCGGGACAAACGAGCAGTACTTC
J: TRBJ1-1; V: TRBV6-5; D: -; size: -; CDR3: CASSRRLNTEAFF; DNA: TGTGCCAGCAGCCGGAGACTGAACACTGAAGCTTTCTTT
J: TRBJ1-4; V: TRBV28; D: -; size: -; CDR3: CASSFRGGEKLFF; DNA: TGTGCCAGCAGTTTCAGGGGAGGTGAAAAACTGTTTTTT